This T cell receptor beta chain was identified during a study of T cell responses to AZD1222 COVID-19 vaccine. The CDR3 loop spans 13 amino acids. V was cut by 3 bases and J by 3 bases, with 9 bases left in between. Germline V gene sequence: CDR1 DFQATT, CDR2 SNEGSKA (reference sequence). The method was immunoSEQ multiplex PCR; TCRdb's version includes in-frame clones alone and lacks a portion of them. The sample includes 95,000 to 110,000 clones, 90% to 95% of them seen just once. This specimen was peripheral blood, taken on day 0 of AZD1222 vaccination. The sequence was obtained from an adult in good health. This rearrangement joins TRBV20-1 to TRBJ1-5, with no clear D. CDR3 DNA: TGCAGTGCTAGTTTGGCAGTCAATCAGCCCCAGCATTTT. It translates to CSASLAVNQPQHF.